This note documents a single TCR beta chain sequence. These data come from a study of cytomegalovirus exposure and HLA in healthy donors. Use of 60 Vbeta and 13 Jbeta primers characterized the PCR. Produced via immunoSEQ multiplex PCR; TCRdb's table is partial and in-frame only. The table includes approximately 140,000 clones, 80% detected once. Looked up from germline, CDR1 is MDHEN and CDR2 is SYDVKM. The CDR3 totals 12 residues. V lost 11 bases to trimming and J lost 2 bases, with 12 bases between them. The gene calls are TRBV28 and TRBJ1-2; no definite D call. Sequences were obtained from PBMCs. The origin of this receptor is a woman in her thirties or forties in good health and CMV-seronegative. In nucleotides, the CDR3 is TGTGCCTCCAGGAGGGTAAACTATGGCTACACCTTC. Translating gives CASRRVNYGYTF.